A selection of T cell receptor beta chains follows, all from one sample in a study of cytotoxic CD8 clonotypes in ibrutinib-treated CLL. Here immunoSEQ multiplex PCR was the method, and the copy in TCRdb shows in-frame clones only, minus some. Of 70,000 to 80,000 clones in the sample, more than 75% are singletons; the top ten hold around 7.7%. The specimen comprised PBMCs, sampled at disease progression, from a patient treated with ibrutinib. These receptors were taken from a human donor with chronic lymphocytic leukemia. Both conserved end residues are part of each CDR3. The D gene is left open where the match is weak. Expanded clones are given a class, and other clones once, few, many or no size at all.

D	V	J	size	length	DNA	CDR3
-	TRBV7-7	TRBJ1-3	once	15	TGTGCCAGCAGCCCTGGGACGAACTCTGGAAACACCATATATTTT	CASSPGTNSGNTIYF
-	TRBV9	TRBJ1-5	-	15	TGTGCCAGCAGCCCTTCGACGGGGGGTTTTCAGCCCCAGCATTTT	CASSPSTGGFQPQHF
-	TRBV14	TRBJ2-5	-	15	TGTGCCAGCAGCCCGATTTTCAGGGTGAAGGAGACCCAGTACTTC	CASSPIFRVKETQYF
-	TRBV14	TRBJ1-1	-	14	TGTGCCAGCAGCCAAGAGGGAGGGCACACTGAAGCTTTCTTT	CASSQEGGHTEAFF
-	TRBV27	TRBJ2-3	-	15	TGTGCCAGCAGTTTTGGTGTCAGAAGCACAGATACGCAGTATTTT	CASSFGVRSTDTQYF
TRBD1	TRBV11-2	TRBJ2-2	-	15	TGTGCCAGCAGACGGAGCACAGGGGTCACCGGGGAGCTGTTTTTT	CASRRSTGVTGELFF
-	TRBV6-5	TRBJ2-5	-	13	TGTGCCAGCAGTTACAGGGGCGGAGAGACCCAGTACTTC	CASSYRGGETQYF
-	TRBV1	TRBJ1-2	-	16	TGCACCAGCAGCAGTGTATGTTTGTGCGAGACCTATGGCTACACCTTC	CTSSSVCLCETYGYTF
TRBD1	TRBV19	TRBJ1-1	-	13	TGTGCCAGTAGGACAGGGAGGGATACTGAAGCTTTCTTT	CASRTGRDTEAFF
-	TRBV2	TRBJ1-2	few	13	TGTGCCAGCAGTGGTCAGACTAACTATGGCTACACCTTC	CASSGQTNYGYTF
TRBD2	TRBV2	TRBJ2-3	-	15	TGTGCCAGCAGTGAAGCTTTGAGACTAGCGGGAGGGCAGTATTTT	CASSEALRLAGGQYF
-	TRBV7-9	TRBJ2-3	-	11	TGTGCCAGCAGCAATACAGATACGCAGTATTTT	CASSNTDTQYF
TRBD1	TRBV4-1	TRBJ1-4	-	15	TGCGCCAGCAGCCAAGATAACAGGGGTGCTGAAAAACTGTTTTTT	CASSQDNRGAEKLFF
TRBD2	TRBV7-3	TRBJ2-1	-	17	TGTGCCAGCAGCCGGACTAGCGGGAGGGTCAAGGACAATGAGCAGTTCTTC	CASSRTSGRVKDNEQFF
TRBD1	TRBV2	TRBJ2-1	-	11	TGTGCCAGCAGTAATGGACAGGGCCCGTTCTTC	CASSNGQGPFF
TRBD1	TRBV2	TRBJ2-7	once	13	TGTGCCAGCGCCGGGACAGGGGCTTGGGAGCAGTACTTC	CASAGTGAWEQYF
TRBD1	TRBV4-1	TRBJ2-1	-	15	TGCGCCAGCAGCCGGACACTGGGGACAGACAATGAGCAGTTCTTC	CASSRTLGTDNEQFF
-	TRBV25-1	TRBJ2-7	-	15	TGTGCCAGCAGTGAATGGGGGACACTTACCTACGAGCAGTACTTC	CASSEWGTLTYEQYF
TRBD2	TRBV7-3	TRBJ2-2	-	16	TGTGCCAGCAGCCCGACCGGGACTAGCAACACCGGGGAGCTGTTTTTT	CASSPTGTSNTGELFF
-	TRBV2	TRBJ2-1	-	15	TGTGCCAGCAGACCCAACCCCAGGGGGGGCAATGAGCAGTTCTTC	CASRPNPRGGNEQFF
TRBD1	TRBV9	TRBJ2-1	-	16	TGTGCCAGCAGCTCCCGGGACAGGGACTATTACAATGAGCAGTTCTTC	CASSSRDRDYYNEQFF
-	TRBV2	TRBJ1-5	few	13	TGTGCCAGCAGTGTGGGGCAGGATCAGCCCCAGCATTTT	CASSVGQDQPQHF